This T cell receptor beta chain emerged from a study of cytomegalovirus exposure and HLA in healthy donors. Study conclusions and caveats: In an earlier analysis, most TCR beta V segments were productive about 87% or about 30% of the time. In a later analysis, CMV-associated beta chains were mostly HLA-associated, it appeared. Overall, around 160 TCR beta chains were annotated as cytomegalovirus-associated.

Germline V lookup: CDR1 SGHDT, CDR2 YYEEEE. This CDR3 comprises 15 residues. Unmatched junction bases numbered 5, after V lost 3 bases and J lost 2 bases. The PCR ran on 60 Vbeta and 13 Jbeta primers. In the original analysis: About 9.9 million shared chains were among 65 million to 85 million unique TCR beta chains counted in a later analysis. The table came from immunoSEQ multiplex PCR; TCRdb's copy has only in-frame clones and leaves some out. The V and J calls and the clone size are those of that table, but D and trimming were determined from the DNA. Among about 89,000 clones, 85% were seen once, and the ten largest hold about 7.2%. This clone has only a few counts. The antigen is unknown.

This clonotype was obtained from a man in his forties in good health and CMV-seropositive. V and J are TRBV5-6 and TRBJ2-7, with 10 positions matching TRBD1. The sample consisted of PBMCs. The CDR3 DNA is TGTGCCAGCAGCTCCGGACAGGGGGGCCCCTACGAGCAGTACTTC. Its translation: CASSSGQGGPYEQYF.